This T cell receptor (beta chain) appears in the sequencing data of a study of beta chain features in type 1 diabetes. Remarks on this clone: The antigen is undetermined.

General study results and limits: Type 1 diabetes patients had TCRB CDR3s that were shorter (moderately but significantly so) in all four CD4+ subsets. Healthy donors had naive, central memory and Treg TCRB repertoires that appeared less similar than those seen among patients. The study found fewer insertions and more deletions at VDJ junctions in type 1 diabetes patients. A definitive answer on HLA type influencing TCRB rearrangement was not reached here.

Every bit of the isolated RNA underwent reverse transcription, so sequencing read expressed TCRB transcripts. The read count averaged approximately 3.3 million across naive, central memory and regulatory T cell samples. Sequenced by immunoSEQ multiplex PCR; TCRdb stores in-frame clones only, minus some. Among tens of thousands of clones listed, 65% to 70% were seen once. The TCR comes from a young woman with type 1 diabetes. Sequencing used Tregs from blood.

CDR3 region: CASSFYRGRTEAFF. The CDR3 nucleotides are TGCGCCAGCAGCTTTTACAGGGGGCGGACTGAAGCTTTCTTT. The rearrangement joins TRBV5-1 to TRBJ1-1; 9 bases fit TRBD1. The CDR3 runs 14 residues. Germline CDR1 SGHRS, CDR2 YFSETQ. J was trimmed by 5 bases and V by 2 bases; bases with no gene match: 4.